Sequencing of this TCR beta chain was carried out in a study of blood T cells in healthy people across ages. In its sample, this clonotype was seen many times. Its matching antigen is unknown. With a J-beta primer mix and a sample-barcoded 5' primer, a second PCR ran roughly 7 to 11 cycles. TCRdb recomputed calls from the 5' RACE reads with MiXCR, one row per CDR3 protein. This table has around 1,000,000 distinct CDR3 sequences, approximately 25% appearing once. Whole-study findings and limits: TCR beta diversity was tightly associated with the proportion of naive T cells.

In germline, CDR1 is MGHRA, CDR2 YSYEKL. This CDR3 contains 14 residues. V shed 4 bases, J shed 5 bases, and the junction held 7 bases outside the gene matches. These same records also appear under a second study, on T cells of mothers and their children. That paper notes: cDNA was synthesized from all extracted RNA at approximately 1.5 ug per reaction. The study obtained over 9.5 million TCR beta CDR3 reads per mother and some 3 million per child. Compared with unrelated pairs, related mother-child pairs had slightly higher, non-significant overlap.

The source of this sequence is a girl aged 2-10 years in good health. The sample taken for sequencing was blood. The V and J genes are TRBV4-1 and TRBJ2-7, with 8 bases matching TRBD1. The CDR3 here is CASSPQGQGHEQYF. The DNA of the CDR3 is TGCGCCAGCAGCCCCCAAGGACAGGGCCACGAGCAGTACTTC.